This record looks at one TCR beta chain sequence and its context. A second PCR of 7 to 11 cycles used a sample-barcoded 5' primer and a J-beta primer mix. TCRdb re-called the 5' RACE reads through MiXCR, storing one row per CDR3 protein. Of about 1,600,000 distinct CDR3 sequences detected, approximately 40% appear once; the ten largest clones hold around 8%. This entry comes from a study of blood T cells in healthy people across ages. The CDR3 contains 17 residues. V dropped 3 bases and J dropped 2 bases, with 19 bases sitting between them. The source of this sequence is a young woman in good health. The sample comprised blood. The rearrangement joins TRBV12-3 or TRBV12-4 to TRBJ2-5; D is unclear. DNA for the CDR3: TGTGCCAGCAGTTTGACCTTGGGGTCAACCTTTCAAGAGACCCAGTACTTC. Its protein product is CASSLTLGSTFQETQYF.